This T cell receptor (beta chain) was found in a study of blood T cell repertoires in COVID-19. Across the whole study: The samples span acute and convalescent COVID-19 from the United States, Italy and Spain. PBMCs, B-cell-depleted T cells, or T cells were the source of the cDNA or gDNA that made up the material.

Methods used by the authors: Amplification of reference gene primers provided the estimated nucleated cell counts. The method was immunoSEQ multiplex PCR; TCRdb's version includes in-frame clones alone and lacks a portion of them. V and J calls plus clone size are reproduced from that table; the DNA served to infer D and trimming. Among about 83,000 clones, around 85% were seen once, and the ten largest hold 5% to 5.5%. Trimming took off 3 bases at V and 4 bases at J, with 12 bases between the two ends. This CDR3 has 14 residues. Per the germline V gene, CDR1 is LNHDA and CDR2 is SQIVND (reference sequence).

The sequence was obtained from a man in his fifties or sixties with acute or convalescent COVID-19. The V call is TRBV19, the J call TRBJ1-1, with a tentative D call TRBD1 (5 bases). Sequenced sample: peripheral blood. CDR3 sequence (DNA): TGTGCCAGTAGTATGGCCCCGGACATCACTGAAGCTTTCTTT. Translating gives CASSMAPDITEAFF.